The 9 T cell receptor beta chains given below trace back to one sample, sequenced in a study of T cell clonality in common variable immunodeficiency (dated by TCRdb to the mid-2010s). Library preparation employed the immunoSEQ multiplex PCR assay. TCRdb holds this immuneACCESS table with in-frame rearrangements only. Some clones are missing; in checked studies, unresolved V genes explain under half, and the rest has no known cause. Across this sample, about 42,000 clones were tabulated and none appeared just once. The ten largest clones take up approximately 2.9% of the sample. Sequenced input: peripheral blood mononuclear cells. The receptors originated from a person aged 18-69 years in good health.

Concerning this clone: The read halts 3 residues ahead of the CDR3 end, with the missing end drawn from the germline J gene. The J gene is TRBJ2-5, the V gene TRBV20-1; 9 bases agree with TRBD2. V shed 6 bases, J shed 4 bases, and the junction held 9 bases outside the gene matches. Germline V gene data show CDR1 as DFQATT and CDR2 as SNEGSKA (reference sequence). This CDR3 region has 14 residues. CDR3 protein: CSATRGGVGETQYF. The sequenced part of the CDR3 DNA is TGCAGTGCAACGCGGGGGGGGGTTGGAGAGACC.

A word on this clone: Read sequence stops 3 residues before the CDR3 end, and the germline J gene provides the missing end. V and J are TRBV5-1 and TRBJ1-2; TRBD1 aligns across 7 bases. The CDR3 has 12 residues. Germline lookup yields CDR1 SGHRS and CDR2 YFSETQ. The CDR3 sequence: CASSPGTDTYTF. The covered CDR3 bases are TGCGCCAGCAGCCCGGGGACAGATACC. The full variable domain, its missing parts supplied by reference TRBV5-1 and TRBJ1-2, is KAGVTQTPRYLIKTRGQQVTLSCSPISGHRSVSWYQQTPGQGLQFLFEYFSETQRNKGNFPGRFSGRQFSNSRSEMNVSTLELGDSALYLCASSPGTDTYTFGSGTRLTVV.

Concerning this clone: The read stops 3 residues short of the end of the CDR3; the missing end is completed from the germline J gene. The V gene is TRBV7-9, the J gene TRBJ2-3; possibly TRBD2 for D (5 bases). Germline lookup yields CDR1 SEHNR and CDR2 FQNEAQ (reference sequence). Trimming removed 4 bases from V and 6 bases from J, with 14 bases in between. CDR3 length equals 14 residues. Partial CDR3 DNA: TGTGCCAGCAGCTCCCGAGTTCCGGGGGATACG. It specifies CASSSRVPGDT. The full CDR3 protein reads CASSSRVPGDTQYF.

This clone showed up just a few times. The read gets to within 3 residues of the CDR3 end, and the germline J gene fills in the rest. V usage is TRBV19 and J usage is TRBJ2-7; 8 positions match TRBD1. The CDR3 length is 18 residues. With 5 bases clipped from V and 1 base from J, the junction kept 16 bases outside the gene matches. Germline V CDR1 and CDR2: LNHDA, SQIVND (reference sequence). The sequenced CDR3 bases are TGTGCCAGTAGTGCCCTGCGGCCCGGGCGACAGGGGTCCTACGAG. Its protein product is CASSALRPGRQGSYE. The full CDR3 sequence reads CASSALRPGRQGSYEQYF. Supplemented by reference TRBV19 and TRBJ2-7, the full variable domain reads DGGITQSPKYLFRKEGQNVTLSCEQNLNHDAMYWYRQDPGQGLRLIYYSQIVNDFQKGDIAEGYSVSREKKESFPLTVTSAQKNPTAFYLCASSALRPGRQGSYEQYFGPGTRLTVT.

This clone was counted at least ten times. The sequenced part of the CDR3 DNA is TGTGCCAGCAGCTCAAGACTAGACACAGATACG. Translated: CASSSRLDTDT. The full CDR3 reads CASSSRLDTDTQYF. The chain has TRBV5-6 and TRBJ2-3, with a possible D match to TRBD2 (6 bases). The DNA ends 3 residues before the CDR3 does, and the rest of the CDR3 is filled in from the germline J gene. Looked up from germline, CDR1 is SGHDT and CDR2 is YYEEEE. The ends were cut back, 3 bases at V and 2 bases at J, with 10 bases in the middle. The CDR3 contains 14 residues.

This clone was observed many times. The read comes to an end 3 residues before the CDR3 does, leaving the germline J gene to fill in the end. The chain carries TRBV20-1 and TRBJ2-3; no reliable D call. There are 13 residues in the CDR3. Germline values: CDR1 DFQATT, CDR2 SNEGSKA (reference sequence). The CDR3 region is CSARDTVHETQYF. The sequenced CDR3 bases are TGCAGTGCTAGAGATACGGTTCACGAGACG.

In its sample, this clone was seen many times. CDR3 DNA, as far as it was read: TGTGCCAGCAGCGTAGCCCCGGGACTAGCGGGATACAATGAG. Residues: CASSVAPGLAGYNE. Given in full, the CDR3 is CASSVAPGLAGYNEQFF. J is TRBJ2-1 and V is TRBV9, with 13 bases that match TRBD2. Coverage ceases 3 residues before the CDR3 finishes, and the germline J gene fills in the end. This CDR3 is 17 amino acids long. J was trimmed by 4 bases and V by 0 bases; bases with no gene match: 4. CDR1 and CDR2 (germline): SGDLS, YYNGEE. Combining the CDR3 with reference TRBV9 and TRBJ2-1 gives the whole variable domain DSGVTQTPKHLITATGQRVTLRCSPRSGDLSVYWYQQSLDQGLQFLIQYYNGEERAKGNILERFSAQQFPDLHSELNLSSLELGDSALYFCASSVAPGLAGYNEQFFGPGTRLTVL.

On this clone: With the read ending 3 residues before the CDR3 end, the germline J gene is used to fill in that end. The chain recombines TRBV18 with TRBJ2-3; D remains ambiguous. There are 12 residues in the CDR3. CDR1 is KGHSH and CDR2 is LQKENI in the germline V gene. The CDR3 DNA, read in part, is TGTGCCAGCTCACCACGGCAAGAGACG. Encoded protein: CASSPRQET. The full CDR3 protein reads CASSPRQETQYF. The full variable domain, its missing parts supplied by reference TRBV18 and TRBJ2-3, is NAGVMQNPRHLVRRRGQEARLRCSPMKGHSHVYWYRQLPEEGLKFMVYLQKENIIDESGMPKERFSAEFPKEGPSILRIQQVVRGDSAAYFCASSPRQETQYFGPGTRLTVL.

In this sample, this clone turned up many times. The read terminates 3 residues before the CDR3 end, so the remaining end is supplied by the germline J gene. The genes are TRBV12-3 or TRBV12-4 and TRBJ2-1; 10 nucleotides line up with TRBD2. Germline trimming cut 3 bases from V and 9 bases from J; bases unmatched to any gene: 5. The CDR3 runs to 14 residues. The CDR3 is CASSFASGSVEQFF. Incomplete CDR3 DNA: TGTGCCAGCAGTTTCGCTAGCGGGAGTGTTGAG.